Listed below are T cell receptor beta chains from one sample, sequenced in a study of shared clonotypes between healthy human individuals. Sequenced by immunoSEQ multiplex PCR; TCRdb stores in-frame clones only, minus some. The sample lists 2 million to 2.5 million clones; approximately 95% were seen once. The sample comprised naive CD4+ T cells from PBMCs. The receptors come from a man in his late teens or twenties in good health. Some clones in this sample may be carry-over from other donors' samples. The CDR3 runs from the conserved cysteine through the conserved F or W. The D gene is left open where the match is weak. Some rows mark clone size as missing; the rest say once, few, many or name a class of expanded clone.

>TRBV2|once|.|TRBJ1-1
TGTGCCAGCAGTCGAGAGGGAACCCCGAACACTGAAGCTTTCTTT
CASSREGTPNTEAFF
>TRBV15|.|.|TRBJ1-2
TGTGCCACCAGCAGAGACAGTTATGGCTACACCTTC
CATSRDSYGYTF
>TRBV2|.|TRBD1|TRBJ1-5
TGTGCCAGCAGTGGAACAGGGGGTCTTCAGCCCCAGCATTTT
CASSGTGGLQPQHF
>TRBV13|.|TRBD2|TRBJ2-7
TGTGCCAGCAGCTCGCGGACTAGCGGGAACTACGAGCAGTACTTC
CASSSRTSGNYEQYF
>TRBV7-2|.|TRBD2|TRBJ2-2
TGTGCCAGCCCGGAGGGACTAGCGGAGACCGGGGAGCTGTTTTTT
CASPEGLAETGELFF
>TRBV6-5|.|.|TRBJ1-5
TGTGCCAGCAGCACGGGGTGGGGTAAGCCCCAGCATTTT
CASSTGWGKPQHF
>TRBV5-5|.|.|TRBJ2-7
TGTGCCAGCAGCTTGGTCGTGGTCGGCGAGCAGTACTTC
CASSLVVVGEQYF
>TRBV5-1|.|.|TRBJ2-6
TGCGCCAGCAGCTTGATGACAGTAAGCTCTGGGGCCAACGTCCTGACTTTC
CASSLMTVSSGANVLTF
>TRBV20-1|.|.|TRBJ2-3
TGCAGTGCTAGAAAGGATACGCAGTATTTT
CSARKDTQYF
>TRBV29-1|.|TRBD2|TRBJ2-1
TGCAGCGTACCACCCCGCGGGAGCGGGAAAGTGAATGAGCAGTTCTTC
CSVPPRGSGKVNEQFF
>TRBV18|.|.|TRBJ2-7
TGTGCCAGCTCACCAACCTCAACCCACTACGAGCAGTACTTC
CASSPTSTHYEQYF
>TRBV9|once|TRBD1|TRBJ1-4
TGTGCCAGCAGCGTAGGCGGGACAGGGGCAACTAATGAAAAACTGTTTTTT
CASSVGGTGATNEKLFF
>TRBV12-5|.|.|TRBJ2-7
TGTGCTAGTGGTCCCGGAGCTGGCGAGCAGTACTTC
CASGPGAGEQYF
>TRBV6-1|few|.|TRBJ1-2
TGTGCCAGCAGTGACAGATCAAACACCTTCAACTATGGCTACACCTTC
CASSDRSNTFNYGYTF
>TRBV2|.|.|TRBJ1-5
TGTGCCAGCAGCCAGGACAGAACCAATCAGCCCCAGCATTTT
CASSQDRTNQPQHF
>TRBV6-5|.|.|TRBJ2-6
TGTGCCAGCAGTTACCCCGCAGGTACTGGGGCCAACGTCCTGACTTTC
CASSYPAGTGANVLTF
>TRBV10-3|.|.|TRBJ2-7
TGTGCCATCAGTCGGAGCGGCAACACATACGAGCAGTACTTC
CAISRSGNTYEQYF
>TRBV7-3|.|TRBD1|TRBJ2-1
TGTGCCAGCAGCCTTGGGACAGGGTTTGATGAGCAGTTCTTC
CASSLGTGFDEQFF
>TRBV13|.|.|TRBJ1-2
TGTGCCAGCAGCTTGCGGGGAAGGTATGGCTACACCTTC
CASSLRGRYGYTF
>TRBV9|once|.|TRBJ2-3
TGTGCCAGCAGCGTGACTACGGGGACAGATACGCAGTATTTT
CASSVTTGTDTQYF
>TRBV4-1|.|TRBD1|TRBJ1-4
TGCGCCAGCAGCCTGGACAGGGTCCTGAATGAAAAACTGTTTTTT
CASSLDRVLNEKLFF
>TRBV5-1|.|.|TRBJ2-7
TGCGCCAGCAGTAAACAGGGACGGATCAACTACGAGCAGTACTTC
CASSKQGRINYEQYF
>TRBV18|once|.|TRBJ1-2
TGTGCCAGCTCACCATCTGCCGGGAAAACTAACTATGGCTACACCTTC
CASSPSAGKTNYGYTF
>TRBV20-1|once|.|TRBJ1-2
TGCAGTGCTGGTCTTAACTATGGCTACACCTTC
CSAGLNYGYTF
>TRBV2|.|.|TRBJ1-2
TGTGCCTCGGCCGGGGGTGGAGACTATGGCTACACCTTC
CASAGGGDYGYTF
>TRBV7-9|.|.|TRBJ1-4
TGTGCCAGCAGCGCGATAGGGGGTACAGAAAAACTGTTTTTT
CASSAIGGTEKLFF
>TRBV5-4|.|.|TRBJ2-3
TGTGCCAGCAGCCTCCGGAGCACAGATACGCAGTATTTT
CASSLRSTDTQYF
>TRBV18|.|.|TRBJ2-1
TGTGCCAGCTCACCAGGGATACCACTTACTCTGAGGAATGAGCAGTTCTTC
CASSPGIPLTLRNEQFF
>TRBV7-9|.|.|TRBJ2-5
TGTGCCAGCAGCTCCCCGTGGACCGGGGTCACCCAGTACTTC
CASSSPWTGVTQYF
>TRBV6-5|.|.|TRBJ2-1
TGTGCCAGCAGTTACGTCTCTAATCACTACAATGAGCAGTTCTTC
CASSYVSNHYNEQFF
>TRBV28|.|TRBD1|TRBJ1-1
TGTGCCAGCAGTTCCCCCCTGGAGGGGGCGCGCAGCACTGAAGCTTTCTTT
CASSSPLEGARSTEAFF
>TRBV7-6|.|TRBD2|TRBJ2-1
TGTGCCAGCAGCCCCCCCGGACTAGCGGGAGATCCGGGGAATGAGCAGTTCTTC
CASSPPGLAGDPGNEQFF
>TRBV7-6|.|.|TRBJ2-7
TGTGCCAGCAGCTTAAGGGATCCCCGGGCAGGGAGGTACGAGCAGTACTTC
CASSLRDPRAGRYEQYF
>TRBV5-1|.|.|TRBJ2-1
TGCGCCAGCAGCCCAGACGTAAGCTCCTACAATGAGCAGTTCTTC
CASSPDVSSYNEQFF
>TRBV7-3|.|TRBD2|TRBJ2-1
TGTGCCAGCAGCCGGGGACTAGCGGGACGGCAGTTCTTC
CASSRGLAGRQFF
>TRBV7-2|.|.|TRBJ1-1
TGTGCCAGCAGCTTATCTCTGAACACTGAAGCTTTCTTT
CASSLSLNTEAFF
>TRBV6-6|.|.|TRBJ1-5
TGTGCCAGCAGTTACTCGAATATGCCGCCCCAGCATTTT
CASSYSNMPPQHF
>TRBV7-3|.|TRBD2|TRBJ2-3
TGTGCCAGCAGCTTAGGGACTAGCGGGGGCCCGCGATATTTT
CASSLGTSGGPRYF